The rows below give T cell receptor beta chains drawn from one sample of a study of beta chain features in type 1 diabetes. Data came from immunoSEQ multiplex PCR; TCRdb stores just in-frame clones and leaves some out. Here the sample spans a few hundred thousand clones, roughly 24% being singletons. Sequencing used naive CD4+ T cells from blood. These TCRs come from a woman in her twenties or thirties with type 1 diabetes. CDR3s include the opening cysteine and the closing phenylalanine or tryptophan. Each record gives: J gene, V gene, clone size, D gene, CDR3 protein, CDR3 DNA. The D gene is left open where the match is weak. Expanded clones are given a class, and other clones once, few, many or no size at all.

j_gene: TRBJ1-1
v_gene: TRBV19
abundance: .
d_gene: .
CDR3aa: CASSISFDERSGAFF
CDR3nt: TGTGCCAGTAGTATCTCCTTCGATGAGCGGTCTGGAGCTTTCTTT

j_gene: TRBJ2-7
v_gene: TRBV21-1
abundance: .
d_gene: .
CDR3aa: CASSLAGSYEQYF
CDR3nt: TGTGCCAGCAGTCTAGCGGGCTCCTACGAGCAGTACTTC

j_gene: TRBJ2-7
v_gene: TRBV2
abundance: .
d_gene: .
CDR3aa: CASSGWPSYEQYF
CDR3nt: TGTGCCAGCAGTGGTTGGCCTAGCTACGAGCAGTACTTC

j_gene: TRBJ2-3
v_gene: TRBV5-4
abundance: .
d_gene: TRBD2
CDR3aa: CASSLRLAGPTDTQYF
CDR3nt: TGTGCCAGCAGTCTACGACTAGCGGGGCCCACAGATACGCAGTATTTT

j_gene: TRBJ1-1
v_gene: TRBV15
abundance: few
d_gene: .
CDR3aa: CATSRDRNTEAFF
CDR3nt: TGTGCCACCAGCAGAGATAGGAACACTGAAGCTTTCTTT

j_gene: TRBJ1-5
v_gene: TRBV19
abundance: .
d_gene: .
CDR3aa: CASSVRDTNQPQHF
CDR3nt: TGTGCCAGTAGTGTCCGGGACACGAATCAGCCCCAGCATTTT

j_gene: TRBJ2-1
v_gene: TRBV4-1
abundance: .
d_gene: TRBD2
CDR3aa: CASSQPGLAGGPSYNEQFF
CDR3nt: TGCGCCAGCAGCCAACCCGGACTAGCGGGAGGGCCCTCCTACAATGAGCAGTTCTTC

j_gene: TRBJ1-2
v_gene: TRBV27
abundance: .
d_gene: .
CDR3aa: CASSSKPGHNYGYTF
CDR3nt: TGTGCCAGCAGTTCCAAACCGGGTCACAACTATGGCTACACCTTC

j_gene: TRBJ1-4
v_gene: TRBV5-1
abundance: few
d_gene: .
CDR3aa: CASSLDQAYEKLFF
CDR3nt: TGCGCCAGCAGCTTGGACCAAGCCTATGAAAAACTGTTTTTT

j_gene: TRBJ2-2
v_gene: TRBV28
abundance: .
d_gene: TRBD1
CDR3aa: CASSMTGSTGELFF
CDR3nt: TGTGCCAGCAGCATGACAGGGTCTACCGGGGAGCTGTTTTTT

j_gene: TRBJ2-7
v_gene: TRBV7-9
abundance: few
d_gene: .
CDR3aa: CASSWEYYEQYF
CDR3nt: TGTGCCAGCAGCTGGGAGTACTACGAGCAGTACTTC

j_gene: TRBJ1-2
v_gene: TRBV20-1
abundance: .
d_gene: TRBD1
CDR3aa: CSTWDSDGYTF
CDR3nt: TGCAGTACCTGGGACAGCGACGGCTACACCTTC

j_gene: TRBJ2-5
v_gene: TRBV5-4
abundance: .
d_gene: TRBD1
CDR3aa: CASSWDSDQETQYF
CDR3nt: TGTGCCAGCAGCTGGGACAGCGATCAAGAGACCCAGTACTTC

j_gene: TRBJ2-7
v_gene: TRBV11-2
abundance: once
d_gene: TRBD2
CDR3aa: CASSPPGGYEQYF
CDR3nt: TGTGCCAGCAGCCCTCCGGGAGGGTACGAGCAGTACTTC

j_gene: TRBJ1-3
v_gene: TRBV4-1
abundance: few
d_gene: .
CDR3aa: CASSLEWGNTIYF
CDR3nt: TGCGCCAGCAGCCTTGAGTGGGGAAACACCATATATTTT

j_gene: TRBJ1-5
v_gene: TRBV30
abundance: few
d_gene: TRBD1
CDR3aa: CAWVAAGQGKDQPQHF
CDR3nt: TGTGCCTGGGTGGCCGCCGGACAGGGGAAAGATCAGCCCCAGCATTTT

j_gene: TRBJ2-1
v_gene: TRBV19
abundance: .
d_gene: .
CDR3aa: CASSMVLANEQFF
CDR3nt: TGTGCCAGTAGTATGGTTTTGGCTAATGAGCAGTTCTTC

j_gene: TRBJ1-1
v_gene: TRBV30
abundance: .
d_gene: .
CDR3aa: CAWASGQLNTEAFF
CDR3nt: TGTGCCTGGGCCTCCGGACAGCTGAACACTGAAGCTTTCTTT

j_gene: TRBJ1-1
v_gene: TRBV9
abundance: few
d_gene: .
CDR3aa: CASSEGLLVTEAFF
CDR3nt: TGTGCCAGCAGCGAGGGACTTCTTGTCACTGAAGCTTTCTTT

j_gene: TRBJ1-5
v_gene: TRBV29-1
abundance: few
d_gene: TRBD1
CDR3aa: CSVATGGGQPQHF
CDR3nt: TGCAGCGTTGCTACAGGGGGCGGGCAGCCCCAGCATTTT

j_gene: TRBJ1-2
v_gene: TRBV27
abundance: .
d_gene: TRBD1
CDR3aa: CASRRTGGTGGYTF
CDR3nt: TGTGCCAGCAGGAGGACAGGGGGCACTGGGGGCTACACCTTC

j_gene: TRBJ2-1
v_gene: TRBV5-1
abundance: few
d_gene: TRBD2
CDR3aa: CATLGTSGTYNEQFF
CDR3nt: TGCGCCACCCTTGGGACTAGCGGGACCTACAATGAGCAGTTCTTC

j_gene: TRBJ2-5
v_gene: TRBV7-9
abundance: few
d_gene: TRBD2
CDR3aa: CASSVPSGGRETQYF
CDR3nt: TGTGCCAGCAGCGTGCCTAGCGGGGGCCGAGAGACCCAGTACTTC

j_gene: TRBJ2-1
v_gene: TRBV7-6
abundance: .
d_gene: .
CDR3aa: CASSSSGVEQFF
CDR3nt: TGTGCCAGCAGCTCCTCAGGGGTAGAGCAGTTCTTC

j_gene: TRBJ2-7
v_gene: TRBV18
abundance: .
d_gene: .
CDR3aa: CASSIQGSTYEQYF
CDR3nt: TGTGCCAGCTCAATACAGGGATCTACCTACGAGCAGTACTTC

j_gene: TRBJ2-5
v_gene: TRBV7-9
abundance: few
d_gene: TRBD2
CDR3aa: CASRPGLAGQQETQYF
CDR3nt: TGTGCCAGCAGACCCGGACTAGCGGGGCAACAAGAGACCCAGTACTTC

j_gene: TRBJ2-1
v_gene: TRBV7-3
abundance: .
d_gene: TRBD2
CDR3aa: CASSLLADYYNEQFF
CDR3nt: TGTGCCAGCAGCTTACTAGCGGATTACTACAATGAGCAGTTCTTC

j_gene: TRBJ1-5
v_gene: TRBV19
abundance: .
d_gene: TRBD1
CDR3aa: CASSTLDRMNQPQHF
CDR3nt: TGTGCCAGTAGTACCCTGGACAGGATGAATCAGCCCCAGCATTTT

j_gene: TRBJ2-7
v_gene: TRBV30
abundance: few
d_gene: .
CDR3aa: CAFERGPGGEQYF
CDR3nt: TGTGCCTTTGAACGCGGGCCGGGTGGCGAGCAGTACTTC

j_gene: TRBJ1-2
v_gene: TRBV15
abundance: .
d_gene: TRBD1
CDR3aa: CATSGGQGHYGYTF
CDR3nt: TGTGCCACCAGCGGTGGACAGGGACACTATGGCTACACCTTC

j_gene: TRBJ2-1
v_gene: TRBV14
abundance: .
d_gene: TRBD2
CDR3aa: CASSRLAGASYNEQFF
CDR3nt: TGTGCCAGCAGTCGACTAGCGGGAGCTTCCTACAATGAGCAGTTCTTC

j_gene: TRBJ1-1
v_gene: TRBV7-9
abundance: .
d_gene: .
CDR3aa: CASRTRTENEAFF
CDR3nt: TGTGCCAGCAGGACCCGGACAGAAAATGAAGCTTTCTTT

j_gene: TRBJ2-3
v_gene: TRBV5-1
abundance: few
d_gene: TRBD2
CDR3aa: CASGLAGATDTQYF
CDR3nt: TGCGCCAGCGGCCTAGCGGGAGCTACAGATACGCAGTATTTT

j_gene: TRBJ1-5
v_gene: TRBV18
abundance: few
d_gene: .
CDR3aa: CASSPGGSLNQPQHF
CDR3nt: TGTGCCAGCTCACCAGGCGGCAGTCTCAATCAGCCCCAGCATTTT

j_gene: TRBJ1-2
v_gene: TRBV20-1
abundance: .
d_gene: .
CDR3aa: CSARDLTGMTF
CDR3nt: TGCAGTGCTAGAGATCTGACGGGGATGACCTTC

j_gene: TRBJ2-7
v_gene: TRBV2
abundance: few
d_gene: .
CDR3aa: CASSDSLGPVEQYF
CDR3nt: TGTGCCAGCAGTGATTCATTGGGCCCTGTTGAGCAGTACTTC

j_gene: TRBJ1-1
v_gene: TRBV9
abundance: .
d_gene: .
CDR3aa: CASSAQGIGTEAFF
CDR3nt: TGTGCCAGCAGCGCCCAGGGGATTGGCACTGAAGCTTTCTTT

j_gene: TRBJ2-7
v_gene: TRBV7-2
abundance: once
d_gene: TRBD2
CDR3aa: CASSLIAGGPHEQYF
CDR3nt: TGTGCCAGCAGCTTAATAGCGGGAGGGCCCCACGAGCAGTACTTC

j_gene: TRBJ1-1
v_gene: TRBV5-6
abundance: .
d_gene: .
CDR3aa: CASSLEGAGTEAFF
CDR3nt: TGTGCCAGCAGCTTAGAGGGAGCCGGCACTGAAGCTTTCTTT

j_gene: TRBJ2-6
v_gene: TRBV28
abundance: .
d_gene: .
CDR3aa: CASSFGPGITLSGANVLTF
CDR3nt: TGTGCCAGCAGTTTCGGTCCGGGGATAACCCTCTCTGGGGCCAACGTCCTGACTTTC

j_gene: TRBJ2-1
v_gene: TRBV29-1
abundance: .
d_gene: .
CDR3aa: CSVGPRTVYNEQFF
CDR3nt: TGCAGCGTTGGCCCCCGTACGGTCTACAATGAGCAGTTCTTC

j_gene: TRBJ2-7
v_gene: TRBV20-1
abundance: few
d_gene: .
CDR3aa: CSARAGYEQYF
CDR3nt: TGCAGTGCTAGAGCAGGCTACGAGCAGTACTTC

j_gene: TRBJ2-7
v_gene: TRBV30
abundance: .
d_gene: .
CDR3aa: CAWRTAYEQYF
CDR3nt: TGTGCCTGGAGGACAGCGTACGAGCAGTACTTC

j_gene: TRBJ2-5
v_gene: TRBV9
abundance: .
d_gene: TRBD1
CDR3aa: CASNKQGWQETQYF
CDR3nt: TGTGCCAGCAACAAACAGGGGTGGCAAGAGACCCAGTACTTC

j_gene: TRBJ2-3
v_gene: TRBV5-1
abundance: .
d_gene: .
CDR3aa: CASSLESVDTQYF
CDR3nt: TGCGCCAGCAGCTTGGAGTCGGTAGATACGCAGTATTTT

j_gene: TRBJ1-5
v_gene: TRBV29-1
abundance: few
d_gene: .
CDR3aa: CSVGNVGRGAQHF
CDR3nt: TGCAGCGTTGGAAATGTGGGACGCGGGGCCCAGCATTTT

j_gene: TRBJ2-7
v_gene: TRBV7-9
abundance: .
d_gene: .
CDR3aa: CASSSEGTEQYF
CDR3nt: TGTGCCAGCAGTTCGGAAGGGACAGAGCAGTACTTC